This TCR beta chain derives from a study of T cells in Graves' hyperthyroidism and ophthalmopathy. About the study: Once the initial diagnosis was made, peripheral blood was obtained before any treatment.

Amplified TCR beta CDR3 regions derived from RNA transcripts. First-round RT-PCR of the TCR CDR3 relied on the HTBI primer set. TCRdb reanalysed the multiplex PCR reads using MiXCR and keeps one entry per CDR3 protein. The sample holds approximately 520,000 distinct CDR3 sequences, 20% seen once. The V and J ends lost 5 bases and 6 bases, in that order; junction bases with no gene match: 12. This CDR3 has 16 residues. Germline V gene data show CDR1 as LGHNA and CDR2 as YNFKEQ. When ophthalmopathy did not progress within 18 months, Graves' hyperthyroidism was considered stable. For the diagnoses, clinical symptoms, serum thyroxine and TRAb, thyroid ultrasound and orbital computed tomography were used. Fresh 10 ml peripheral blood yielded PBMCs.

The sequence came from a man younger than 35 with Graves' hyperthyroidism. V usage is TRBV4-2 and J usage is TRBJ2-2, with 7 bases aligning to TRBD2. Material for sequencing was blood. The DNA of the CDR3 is TGTGCCAGCAGCAGCGGGGCCCTAGTCAGGGCCGGGGAGCTGTTTTTT. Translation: CASSSGALVRAGELFF.